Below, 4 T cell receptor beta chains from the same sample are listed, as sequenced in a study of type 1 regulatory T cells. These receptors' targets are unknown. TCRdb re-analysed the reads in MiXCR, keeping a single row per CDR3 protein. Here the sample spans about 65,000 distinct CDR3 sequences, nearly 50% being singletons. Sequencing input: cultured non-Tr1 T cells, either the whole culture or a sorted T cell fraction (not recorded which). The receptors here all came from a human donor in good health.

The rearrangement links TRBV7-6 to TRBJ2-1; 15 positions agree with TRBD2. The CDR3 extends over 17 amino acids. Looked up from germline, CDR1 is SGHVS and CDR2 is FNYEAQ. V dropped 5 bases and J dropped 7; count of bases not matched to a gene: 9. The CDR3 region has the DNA TGTGCCAGCAGCCTACCGGGACTAGCGGGGGGCCTAAATGAGCAGTTCTTC. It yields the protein CASSLPGLAGGLNEQFF.

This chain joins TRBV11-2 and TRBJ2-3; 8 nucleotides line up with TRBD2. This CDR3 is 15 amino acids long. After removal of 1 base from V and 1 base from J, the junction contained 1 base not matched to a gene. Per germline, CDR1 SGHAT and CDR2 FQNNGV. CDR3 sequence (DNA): TGTGCCAGCAGCTTAGCGCGGGGGGGCACAGATACGCAGTATTTT. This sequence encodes CASSLARGGTDTQYF.

CDR3 DNA: TGCAGCGTTGAAGTTGGGATAGGGGGTTACTCCTACGAGCAGTACTTC. Its protein product is CSVEVGIGGYSYEQYF. V gene TRBV29-1 combines with J gene TRBJ2-7, with D tentatively TRBD1 (6 bases). The CDR3 spans 16 residues. V lost 1 base, J lost 0 bases, and 16 bases lay in between. Germline V gene data show CDR1 as SQVTM and CDR2 as ANQGSEA.

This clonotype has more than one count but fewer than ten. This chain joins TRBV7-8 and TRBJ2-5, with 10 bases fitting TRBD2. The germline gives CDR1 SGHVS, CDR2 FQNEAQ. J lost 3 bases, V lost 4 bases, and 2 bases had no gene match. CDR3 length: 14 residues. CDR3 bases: TGTGCCAGCAGCTCTCTAGCGGGGGAAGAGACCCAGTACTTC. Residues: CASSSLAGEETQYF.